This T cell receptor (beta chain) was captured in a study of beta chain features in type 1 diabetes. Overall study findings and caveats: Junctions at VDJ sites from type 1 diabetes patients had fewer insertions and more deletions. For Type 1 diabetes patients, all four CD4+ subsets carried TCRB CDR3s that were moderately but significantly shorter.

A note on this clone: No antigen is known for it.

The study reverse transcribed the entire isolated RNA, so it sequenced expressed TCRB transcripts. Sequencing was performed with immunoSEQ multiplex PCR; in TCRdb, only in-frame clones are kept and a portion is missing. The sample lists 100,000 to 150,000 clones, 7% to 10% occurring once. V shed 4 bases and J shed 9 bases, with 13 bases lying between them. Germline assignment: CDR1 LGHNT and CDR2 FRNRAP. This CDR3 has 13 amino acids. Averaging approximately 0.11 L, one heparinised blood draw was given by each donor. The clonotype comes from a man younger than 40 with type 1 diabetes. J is TRBJ1-5 and V is TRBV12-5; D unclear. The sequencing input was central memory CD4+ T cells from blood. The DNA for the CDR3 is TGTGCTAGTGGTTCCTCCCTCGGAGGGCCCCAGCATTTT. Translated, it gives CASGSSLGGPQHF.